A selection of T cell receptor beta chains follows, all from one sample in a study of Ad26.COV2.S vaccination and SARS-CoV-2 variants. Generated by immunoSEQ multiplex PCR, the TCRdb table keeps only in-frame clones and is missing some. The sample holds approximately 300,000 clones, 86% seen once. Sequencing was performed on peripheral blood, taken in a trial of Ad26.COV2.S vaccine versus placebo. All receptors come from a person aged 18-65 years who received the Ad26.COV2.S COVID-19 vaccine or a placebo. CDR3s include the opening cysteine and the closing phenylalanine or tryptophan. The D gene is left open where the match is weak. A clone size is listed for some rows: how often the clone was seen (once, few, many), or a class if it is expanded.

14 | TRBJ2-7 | - | - | TRBV7-9 | TGTGCCAGCAGCTCAGCCTGGGGGGTAGGCGAGCAGTACTTC | CASSSAWGVGEQYF
13 | TRBJ1-2 | - | - | TRBV5-4 | TGTGCCAGCAGCCCAAAGGCCGCGGGAGGCTACACCTTC | CASSPKAAGGYTF
14 | TRBJ1-5 | - | - | TRBV6-6 | TGTGCCAGCAGTGCAGACTTAGTCAATCAGCCCCAGCATTTT | CASSADLVNQPQHF
14 | TRBJ1-2 | - | - | TRBV6-6 | TGTGCCAGCAGTCGATCGACAGGAGCCTATGGCTACACCTTC | CASSRSTGAYGYTF
15 | TRBJ1-2 | - | once | TRBV13 | TGTGCCAGCAGCTCCCGCTTAGAAGGGGGAGTTGGCTACACCTTC | CASSSRLEGGVGYTF
16 | TRBJ1-1 | TRBD1 | - | TRBV27 | TGTGCCAGCAGTTCTGGAACCGGGACAGGGTCCACTGAAGCTTTCTTT | CASSSGTGTGSTEAFF
12 | TRBJ1-2 | - | once | TRBV9 | TGTGCCAGCAGTACAGGACAGTATGGCTACACCTTC | CASSTGQYGYTF
20 | TRBJ2-7 | - | - | TRBV27 | TGTGCCAGCAGTCCCATACAATCAAGGGATTGGCAGGCGAGGGGTTACGAGCAGTACTTC | CASSPIQSRDWQARGYEQYF
15 | TRBJ2-1 | TRBD2 | - | TRBV10-3 | TGTGCCATCAGCCTTCGAGCGGGGGGCATAAATGAGCAGTTCTTC | CAISLRAGGINEQFF
15 | TRBJ2-2 | TRBD1 | - | TRBV27 | TGTGCCACCACCCGGAACAGGGGGCATAACGGGGAGCTGTTTTTT | CATTRNRGHNGELFF
15 | TRBJ1-6 | TRBD1 | - | TRBV5-1 | TGCGCCAGCAGTACCGGGACAGGGGTTGGTTCACCCCTCCACTTT | CASSTGTGVGSPLHF
14 | TRBJ1-2 | - | - | TRBV5-6 | TGTGCCAGCAGCTTTCTATCAGGCTATGTAGACTACACCTTC | CASSFLSGYVDYTF
15 | TRBJ2-2 | - | once | TRBV5-1 | TGCGCCAGCAGCACCATCGTCGGCGGGACCGGGGAGCTGTTTTTT | CASSTIVGGTGELFF
13 | TRBJ2-7 | - | - | TRBV29-1 | TGCAGCTCTCGAGGGGGGGCGGGGTACGAGCAGTACTTC | CSSRGGAGYEQYF
15 | TRBJ1-4 | - | - | TRBV5-4 | TGTGCCAGCAGCTTGAGGGGGGTTGGTAGTGAAAAACTGTTTTTT | CASSLRGVGSEKLFF
14 | TRBJ2-7 | TRBD1 | - | TRBV5-1 | TGCGCCACCAAGCAGACAGGGGGCTCCTACGAGCAGTACTTC | CATKQTGGSYEQYF
16 | TRBJ2-6 | - | - | TRBV27 | TGTGCCAGCAGTTTCCGGACAGCTGCTGGGGCCAACGTCCTGACTTTC | CASSFRTAAGANVLTF
15 | TRBJ1-4 | - | - | TRBV27 | TGTGCCAGCAATCGGGCTGGGGGCCCGAATGAAAAACTGTTTTTT | CASNRAGGPNEKLFF
13 | TRBJ2-1 | - | - | TRBV2 | TGTGCCAGCGGGGGCCCTTCCTACAATGAGCAGTTCTTC | CASGGPSYNEQFF
12 | TRBJ1-2 | - | - | TRBV14 | TGTGCCAGCAGCCGCGATATAAGAAGCTACACCTTC | CASSRDIRSYTF
16 | TRBJ2-3 | TRBD1 | - | TRBV6-1 | TGTGCCAGCAGTGACAGGGGGCGCATCAGCCCAGATACGCAGTATTTT | CASSDRGRISPDTQYF
14 | TRBJ1-5 | - | - | TRBV7-2 | TGTGCCAGCAGGGTAGGGACGGACAATCAGCCCCAGCATTTT | CASRVGTDNQPQHF
15 | TRBJ2-1 | - | - | TRBV25-1 | TGTGCCAGCAGCCCAGGGCCCCTTTCCTACAATGAGCAGTTCTTC | CASSPGPLSYNEQFF
15 | TRBJ2-7 | - | - | TRBV30 | TGTGCCTGGACCTGGTCCCGGAGGAGCTCCTACGAGCAGTACTTC | CAWTWSRRSSYEQYF
16 | TRBJ1-1 | TRBD1 | - | TRBV18 | TGTGCCAGCTCACGACAGGGCGAAGTACTGAACACTGAAGCTTTCTTT | CASSRQGEVLNTEAFF
16 | TRBJ2-2 | - | once | TRBV5-1 | - | CASSSTLGRDTGELFF
12 | TRBJ2-6 | - | - | TRBV5-6 | TGTGCCAGCGGACGTGGGGCCAACGTCCTGACTTTC | CASGRGANVLTF
15 | TRBJ1-2 | - | - | TRBV19 | TGTGCCAGTAGTTTCCCGGTCCGCACCTTCTATGGCTACACCTTC | CASSFPVRTFYGYTF
16 | TRBJ2-3 | TRBD2 | - | TRBV24-1 | TGTGCCACCAGTGATCCCTCAGCGGGGGGGAGAGATACGCAGTATTTT | CATSDPSAGGRDTQYF
15 | TRBJ1-6 | - | - | TRBV9 | TGTGCCAGCAGCGTAGATCCACAGGGTGATTCACCCCTCCACTTT | CASSVDPQGDSPLHF
15 | TRBJ2-5 | TRBD1 | - | TRBV5-1 | TGCGCCAGCAGCAACCGGGACAGGGGGCAAGAGACCCAGTACTTC | CASSNRDRGQETQYF
16 | TRBJ2-1 | - | - | TRBV2 | TGTGCCAGCAGTGAAGATGTCGGGGGAGTGGGGAATGAGCAGTTCTTC | CASSEDVGGVGNEQFF
13 | TRBJ2-2 | - | - | TRBV15 | TGTGCCACCAGCGTCAGTTGGGACGGGGAGCTGTTTTTT | CATSVSWDGELFF
16 | TRBJ2-1 | TRBD2 | - | TRBV6-6 | TGTGCCAGCAGCGGACTAGCGGCAAGCTCCTACAATGAGCAGTTCTTC | CASSGLAASSYNEQFF
14 | TRBJ1-1 | - | - | TRBV19 | TGTGCCAGTAGTACCGGCGGTGGGAACACTGAAGCTTTCTTT | CASSTGGGNTEAFF
15 | TRBJ2-5 | TRBD2 | once | TRBV3-1/TRBV3-2 | TGTGCCAGCAGCCCGGTTGTAGCGGGGGAAGAGACCCAGTACTTC | CASSPVVAGEETQYF
14 | TRBJ1-1 | - | - | TRBV14 | TGTGCCAGCAGCCGACACCTCATGAACACTGAAGCTTTCTTT | CASSRHLMNTEAFF
12 | TRBJ1-1 | - | - | TRBV6-5 | TGTGCCAGCACCGACCCGGCGGGTAGAGCTTTCTTT | CASTDPAGRAFF
17 | TRBJ1-1 | - | - | TRBV5-1 | TGCGCCAGCAGCTTGAAAGTGGGAGGCCTACGGGACACTGAAGCTTTCTTT | CASSLKVGGLRDTEAFF